This passage covers 32 T cell receptor beta chains from one sample sequenced in a study of regulatory T cells in long-lasting Graves disease. The time point is: persistent/refractory GD, antithyroid drugs over 5 years with positive TRAb. Researchers made the TCR library from RNA that was extracted from PBMCs. The authors built TCR beta libraries using iRepertoire HTBI primers and Arm-PCR of CDR3 regions. Each CDR3 protein gets one entry after TCRdb re-called the multiplex PCR reads with MiXCR. The sample includes around 400,000 distinct CDR3 sequences, roughly 23% of them seen just once. The sequencing used peripheral blood mononuclear cells (PBMCs), collected when the disease was refractory, from a patient treated with antithyroid drugs. These TCRs come from a woman between 35 and 50 years old with Graves disease.

This chain connects TRBV19 to TRBJ1-5, with D tentatively TRBD1 (5 bases). The germline CDR1 and CDR2 sequences are LNHDA and SQIVND (reference sequence). Between the trimmed V and J ends, which lost 2 bases and 2 bases, there was a span of 16 bases. CDR3 length: 17 residues. The chain's CDR3 is CASSITHRNFGNQPQHF. CDR3 in DNA: TGTGCCAGTAGTATAACACACAGGAATTTTGGCAATCAGCCCCAGCATTTT.

There are many counts of this clonotype. The chain combines TRBV28 with TRBJ2-4; 13 bases are shared with TRBD2. Germline CDR1 reads MDHEN; CDR2 reads SYDVKM. The CDR3 runs to 19 residues. V was pared by 3 bases and J by 3 bases, with 11 bases of the junction left unmatched. Here the CDR3 DNA reads TGTGCCAGCAGTTTTGTGGGGGGGACTAGCGGGACCCTCAAAAACATTCAGTACTTC. This codes for CASSFVGGTSGTLKNIQYF.

The chain is built from TRBV12-3 or TRBV12-4 and TRBJ2-2; no firm D call. The CDR3 has 13 residues. The V gene lost 6 bases and the J gene lost 2 bases, with 7 bases spanning the gap. In nucleotides, the CDR3 is TGTGCCAGCAGGCTTGAAAACACCGGGGAGCTGTTTTTT. Translated, it gives CASRLENTGELFF.

This clonotype was counted at least ten times. V and J are TRBV28 and TRBJ2-1; TRBD2 agrees at 8 bases. The CDR3 contains 17 residues. Trimming removed 3 bases from V and 0 bases from J; junction bases left unmatched: 7. Per the germline V gene, CDR1 is MDHEN and CDR2 is SYDVKM. The CDR3 coding sequence is TGTGCCAGCAGTTTGGGACTAGTCCCATTCTCCTACAATGAGCAGTTCTTC. Translation gives CASSLGLVPFSYNEQFF.

The chain is built from TRBV7-9 and TRBJ2-7; maybe TRBD1 (6 bases). V lost 7 bases to trimming and J lost 7 bases, with 17 bases between them. The CDR3 consists of 13 residues. The V gene's germline CDR1 is SEHNR and CDR2 FQNEAQ (reference sequence). In DNA, the CDR3 is TGTGCCAGCACCGCAGGGGCGTCTCATGAGCAGTACTTC. It specifies CASTAGASHEQYF.

This clonotype was observed many times. The genes are TRBV20-1 and TRBJ1-1; unclear D gene. Trimming removed 2 bases from V and 1 base from J, with 17 bases in between. Germline V lookup: CDR1 DFQATT, CDR2 SNEGSKA (reference sequence). The CDR3 loop spans 16 amino acids. The CDR3 DNA is TGCAGTGCTAGACCCCATCTTGGGCAGGCGAACACTGAAGCTTTCTTT. Residues: CSARPHLGQANTEAFF.

The chain uses TRBV6-1 and TRBJ1-6; maybe TRBD1 (5 bases). Trimming took off 2 bases at V and 10 bases at J, with 15 bases between the two ends. CDR1 and CDR2 from the germline V gene are MNHNS and SASEGT. The CDR3 covers 15 residues. CDR3 DNA sequence: TGTGCCAGCAGTGAACGAAGGCAGGGCGGCTCACCCCTCCACTTT. Encoded protein: CASSERRQGGSPLHF.

The chain combines TRBV10-3 with TRBJ1-5, with unresolved D. The CDR3 covers 13 residues. The germline CDR1 and CDR2 sequences are ENHRY and SYGVKD. The germline V and J ends were trimmed by 0 bases and 5 bases, with 5 bases remaining between them. CDR3 in amino acids: CAISESPYQPQHF. The CDR3 nucleotides are TGTGCCATCAGTGAGTCCCCTTATCAGCCCCAGCATTTT.

About this clonotype itself: It may be a read error: a sequence one base away is much more abundant. J is TRBJ1-1 and V is TRBV29-1; D perhaps matches TRBD1 (5 bases). CDR1 SQVTM and CDR2 ANQGSEA come from the germline V gene. CDR3 length: 12 amino acids. CDR3 bases: TGCGGCCACGGGGGAATGGGGACTGAAGCTTTCTTT. Translated: CGHGGMGTEAFF.

CDR3 sequence: CASSSRGSTDTQYF. In DNA, the CDR3 is TGCGCCAGCAGCTCTAGGGGCAGCACAGATACGCAGTATTTT. The V and J genes are TRBV5-1 and TRBJ2-3; TRBD1 might be the D (5 bases). The CDR3 extends over 14 amino acids. Trimming shortened V by 3 bases and J by 0 bases, and 8 bases separated the two germline ends. CDR1 is SGHRS and CDR2 is YFSETQ in the germline V gene.

About this clonotype itself: A read error is possible here, since a much larger clone lies one base away. The rearrangement joins TRBV11-2 to TRBJ2-2, with a weak D call TRBD2 (5 bases). This CDR3 comprises 13 residues. CDR1 and CDR2 (germline): SGHAT, FQNNGV. The CDR3: CASSWLGTGELVF. The CDR3 nucleotides read TGTGCCAGCAGCTGGCTCGGCACCGGGGAGCTGGTTTTT.

This clonotype was counted only a few times. The chain uses TRBV20-1 and TRBJ2-5, with D perhaps TRBD1 or TRBD2 (5 bases each). V lost 5 bases and J lost 3, with 13 bases in between. The CDR3 runs 13 residues. Germline CDR1 DFQATT, CDR2 SNEGSKA (reference sequence). CDR3 loop: CSAPGPIEETQYF. CDR3 nucleotides: TGCAGTGCTCCGGGACCCATCGAAGAGACCCAGTACTTC.

The chain combines TRBV29-1 with TRBJ2-1; 9 positions match TRBD2. Trimming removed 1 base from V and 4 bases from J; junction bases left unmatched: 5. From germline, CDR1 is SQVTM and CDR2 ANQGSEA. The CDR3 has 15 amino acids. CDR3 nucleotides: TGCAGCGTTGAAGGTAGTAGCGGGAGATACAATGAGCAGTTCTTC. As protein: CSVEGSSGRYNEQFF.

This clonotype appeared many times. The CDR3, as DNA: TGCAGTGCTAGTGACCTAGCGGGAACCGGGGAGCTGTTTTTT. Translated: CSASDLAGTGELFF. The J gene is TRBJ2-2, the V gene TRBV20-1; 9 positions agree with TRBD2. Trimming took 3 bases from V and 5 from J; bases not matched to a gene: 4. This CDR3 is 14 amino acids long. From germline, CDR1 is DFQATT and CDR2 SNEGSKA (reference sequence).

This clonotype was seen ten or more times. The chain is built from TRBV2 and TRBJ1-2; a weak D match, TRBD1 (5 bases). Germline assignment: CDR1 SNHLY and CDR2 FYNNEI. There are 17 residues in the CDR3. V was cut by 6 bases and J by 0 bases, with 20 bases left in between. CDR3 DNA: TGTGCCAGCAGCCAGAATACCGGGGCTGCTTCTAACTATGGCTACACCTTC. This encodes CASSQNTGAASNYGYTF.

This clonotype was seen repeatedly, ten times or more. The chain links TRBV11-2 to TRBJ2-5; 11 bases agree with TRBD1. CDR1 and CDR2 from the germline V gene are SGHAT and FQNNGV. The CDR3 is 16 amino acids. After removal of 5 bases from V and 5 bases from J, the junction contained 10 bases not matched to a gene. As DNA, the CDR3 is TGTGCCAGCAGCCGGCGGACAGGGGGCAATAGGGAGACCCAGTACTTC. Protein product: CASSRRTGGNRETQYF.

The V gene is TRBV20-1, the J gene TRBJ1-1, with D maybe TRBD1 (5 bases). From germline, CDR1 is DFQATT and CDR2 SNEGSKA (reference sequence). The V end lost 6 bases, the J end lost 0 bases, and 11 bases lay between the germline ends. This CDR3 comprises 13 residues. CDR3 sequence: CSAGAGMNTEAFF. In DNA form, the CDR3 reads TGCAGTGCCGGGGCAGGGATGAACACTGAAGCTTTCTTT.

This clonotype came up many times. The CDR3 is CASSFAEGQGNQPQHF. CDR3 coding DNA: TGTGCCAGCAGCTTCGCAGAAGGACAGGGAAATCAGCCCCAGCATTTT. The rearrangement uses TRBV7-2 and TRBJ1-5; 8 nucleotides match TRBD1. The germline V gene has CDR1 SGHTA and CDR2 FQGNSA. With 3 bases clipped from V and 4 bases from J, the junction kept 8 bases outside the gene matches. There are 16 residues in the CDR3.

This clonotype was seen at least ten times. This rearrangement joins TRBV29-1 to TRBJ2-7; D not resolved. Trimming took 3 bases from V and 2 from J, leaving 11 bases between them. This CDR3 contains 13 residues. Germline CDR1 SQVTM, CDR2 ANQGSEA. The CDR3 reads CSVDQVGTYEQYF. Written as DNA, the CDR3 is TGCAGCGTTGACCAGGTGGGCACCTACGAGCAGTACTTC.

This clonotype has more than one count but fewer than ten. V gene TRBV13 combines with J gene TRBJ1-4; a weak D match, TRBD1 (5 bases). Germline CDR1 PRHDT, CDR2 FYEKMQ (reference sequence). The CDR3 spans 14 residues. Trimming left V 2 bases short and J 6 bases short, with 10 bases between. CDR3 DNA: TGTGCCAGCAGCTTACAGGGAGAACATGAAAAACTGTTTTTT. Protein: CASSLQGEHEKLFF.

This clonotype was observed at least ten times. The chain couples TRBV2 to TRBJ1-4; TRBD1 aligns across 8 bases. The CDR3 sequence is 14 residues long. The V gene end was trimmed by 7 bases and the J gene end by 2 bases; junction bases not matched to a gene: 3. Germline V lookup: CDR1 SNHLY, CDR2 FYNNEI. CDR3 DNA sequence: TGTGCCAGCAACAGACAGGGGACTAATGAAAAACTGTTTTTT. Its translation: CASNRQGTNEKLFF. Complete variable domain (other parts from reference TRBV2 and TRBJ1-4): EPEVTQTPSHQVTQMGQEVILRCVPISNHLYFYWYRQILGQKVEFLVSFYNNEISEKSEIFDDQFSVERPDGSNFTLKIRSTKLEDSAMYFCASNRQGTNEKLFFGSGTQLSVL.

This clonotype turned up a few times. The rearrangement uses TRBV20-1 and TRBJ2-7; 9 nucleotides align to TRBD2. CDR1 is DFQATT and CDR2 is SNEGSKA in the germline V gene (reference sequence). V shed 0 bases, J shed 0 bases, and the junction held 6 bases outside the gene matches. The CDR3 totals 16 residues. CDR3 DNA: TGCAGTGCTAGAGATTTTTTAGCGGGAGACTCCTACGAGCAGTACTTC. Translated, it gives CSARDFLAGDSYEQYF.

This clonotype has at least ten counts. J is TRBJ2-7 and V is TRBV28; 12 bases align to TRBD2. Germline loops: CDR1 MDHEN, CDR2 SYDVKM. The CDR3 sequence is 14 residues long. The V gene end was trimmed by 5 bases and the J gene end by 5 bases; junction bases not matched to a gene: 4. Here the CDR3 reads CASSPRLAGDEQYF. Here the CDR3 DNA reads TGTGCCAGCAGTCCACGACTAGCGGGGGACGAGCAGTACTTC.

Note on this clonotype: As the CDR3 is not closed by the conserved phenylalanine or tryptophan, this likely results from a read error. This chain connects TRBV14 to TRBJ2-7; D call uncertain. The CDR3 length is 13 residues. CDR1 and CDR2 from the germline V gene are SGHDN and FVKESK. V lost 3 bases and J 0 bases, leaving 6 bases between the germline ends. For the CDR3, the DNA is TGTGCCAGCAGCCAGGACCACTCCTACGAGCAGTACTCC. Translation gives CASSQDHSYEQYS.

This clonotype was counted many times. This chain joins TRBV2 and TRBJ1-4; 9 positions match TRBD1. With 7 bases clipped from V and 6 bases from J, the junction kept 6 bases outside the gene matches. The germline V gene has CDR1 SNHLY and CDR2 FYNNEI. The CDR3 spans 14 residues. The CDR3 DNA sequence: TGTGCCAGCACCCCGGGACAGGGTGATGAAAAACTGTTTTTT. Its translation: CASTPGQGDEKLFF.

The chain employs TRBV20-1 and TRBJ2-7, with 7 nucleotides matching TRBD2. This CDR3 comprises 16 residues. After removal of 0 bases from V and 3 bases from J, the junction contained 11 bases not matched to a gene. Germline CDR1 is DFQATT and CDR2 is SNEGSKA (reference sequence). The CDR3 reads CSARDPTGTKRYEQYF. CDR3 coding DNA: TGCAGTGCTAGAGACCCTACGGGGACTAAACGCTACGAGCAGTACTTC.

This clonotype was detected ten times or more. The V call is TRBV9, the J call TRBJ1-1; possible D gene TRBD1, 6 bases. The V gene lost 0 bases and the J gene lost 4 bases, with 10 bases spanning the gap. There are 14 residues in the CDR3. Germline loops: CDR1 SGDLS, CDR2 YYNGEE. The CDR3: CASSVDQGSTEAFF. In nucleotides, the CDR3 is TGTGCCAGCAGCGTAGACCAGGGGAGCACTGAAGCTTTCTTT.

This clonotype appeared many times. This chain joins TRBV6-1 and TRBJ1-5; D not certain. CDR1 is MNHNS, CDR2 SASEGT, per germline. Trimming left V 5 bases short and J 3 bases short, with 5 bases between. CDR3 length equals 12 residues. In DNA, the CDR3 is TGTGCCAGCAGTCAATACAATCAGCCCCAGCATTTT. Amino acid sequence: CASSQYNQPQHF.

This clonotype was recorded a few times. The chain uses TRBV27 and TRBJ2-7; D is ambiguous. CDR3 size: 14 residues. The ends were cut back, 10 bases at V and 3 bases at J, with 19 bases in the middle. Looked up from germline, CDR1 is MNHEY and CDR2 is SMNVEV (reference sequence). The CDR3 sequence: CATAPSGRFYEQYF. CDR3 DNA sequence: TGTGCCACTGCCCCTAGTGGGCGTTTCTACGAGCAGTACTTC.

This chain uses TRBV19 with TRBJ1-5, with D possibly TRBD1 on 5 matching bases. Germline CDR1 reads LNHDA; CDR2 reads SQIVND (reference sequence). CDR3 size: 14 residues. V was shortened by 4 bases and J by 0 bases, with 7 bases between the two germline ends. CDR3 residues: CASSKRGSNQPQHF. CDR3 nucleotide sequence: TGTGCCAGTAGTAAGAGGGGTAGCAATCAGCCCCAGCATTTT.

This clonotype was seen many times. At one of its ends the junction is not consistent with the germline gene, which may arise from a read error. DNA for the CDR3: TGCAGTGCGAGAGACAGGGACTATGGCTACACCTTC. Translating gives CSARDRDYGYTF. The chain couples TRBV20-1 to TRBJ1-2, with TRBD1 identical over 7 bases. Germline V gene lookup returns CDR1 DFQATT and CDR2 SNEGSKA (reference sequence). The CDR3 sequence is 12 residues long.

This sequence joins TRBV10-1 and TRBJ2-7, with D possibly being TRBD2 (6 bases). Looked up from germline, CDR1 is WNHNN and CDR2 is SYGVQD (reference sequence). V shed 0 bases and J shed 3 bases, with 15 bases lying between them. The CDR3 has 16 residues. CDR3 coding DNA: TGCGCCAGCAGTGAGTCAAGCGGGCCTGGTTTCTACGAGCAGTACTTC. This translates into CASSESSGPGFYEQYF.